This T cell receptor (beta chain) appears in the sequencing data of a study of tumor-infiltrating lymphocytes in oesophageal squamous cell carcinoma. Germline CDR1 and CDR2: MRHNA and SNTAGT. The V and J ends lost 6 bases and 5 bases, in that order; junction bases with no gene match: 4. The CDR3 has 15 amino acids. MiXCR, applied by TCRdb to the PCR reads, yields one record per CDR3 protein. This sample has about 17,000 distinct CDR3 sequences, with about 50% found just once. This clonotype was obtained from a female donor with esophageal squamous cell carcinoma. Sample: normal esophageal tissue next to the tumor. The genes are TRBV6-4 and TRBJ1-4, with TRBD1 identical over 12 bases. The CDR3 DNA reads TGTGCCAGCAGGATCGGGACAGGGGGCAATGAAAAACTGTTTTTT. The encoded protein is CASRIGTGGNEKLFF.